This entry lists 31 T cell receptor beta chains sequenced from one sample in a study of blood T cells in healthy people across ages. A sample-barcoded 5' primer and a J-beta primer mix were used in a second PCR of about 7 to 11 cycles. TCRdb passed the 5' RACE reads through MiXCR, listing each CDR3 protein once. The sample lists around 750,000 distinct CDR3 sequences; 40% to 65% were seen once. Sequenced input: blood. These receptors were taken from a man older than 75 in good health.

The chain carries TRBV2 and TRBJ2-4, with 10 bases lining up with TRBD2. Germline assignment: CDR1 SNHLY and CDR2 FYNNEI. The CDR3 spans 13 residues. V shed 7 bases, J shed 7 bases, and the junction held 4 bases outside the gene matches. The CDR3 region has the DNA TGTGCCAGCAACGGACTAGCGGTGAACATTCAGTACTTC. Encoded protein: CASNGLAVNIQYF. The whole variable domain, filled in from reference TRBV2 and TRBJ2-4, reads EPEVTQTPSHQVTQMGQEVILRCVPISNHLYFYWYRQILGQKVEFLVSFYNNEISEKSEIFDDQFSVERPDGSNFTLKIRSTKLEDSAMYFCASNGLAVNIQYFGAGTRLSVL.

The rearrangement links TRBV5-1 to TRBJ2-7; 11 bases are shared with TRBD2. Germline assignment: CDR1 SGHRS and CDR2 YFSETQ. The CDR3 loop spans 17 amino acids. The junction had 5 bases not matched to a gene; V was cut back by 0 bases and J by 0 bases. Written as DNA, the CDR3 is TGCGCCAGCAGCTTGGGTCCTAGCGGGAGGAGCTCCTACGAGCAGTACTTC. Translation gives CASSLGPSGRSSYEQYF. Combining the CDR3 with reference TRBV5-1 and TRBJ2-7 gives the whole variable domain KAGVTQTPRYLIKTRGQQVTLSCSPISGHRSVSWYQQTPGQGLQFLFEYFSETQRNKGNFPGRFSGRQFSNSRSEMNVSTLELGDSALYLCASSLGPSGRSSYEQYFGPGTRLTVT.

This clonotype has more than one count but fewer than ten. This chain joins TRBV12-3 or TRBV12-4 and TRBJ2-3; TRBD2 might be the D (6 bases). The CDR3 is made up of 14 amino acids. Deletions cut 5 bases from V and 4 bases from J, with 13 bases between. CDR3 nucleotides: TGTGCCAGCAGTCTCCGACTAGGCGCAGATACGCAGTATTTT. Protein product: CASSLRLGADTQYF.

This clonotype showed up just a few times. The chain combines TRBV6-1 with TRBJ2-4; D not resolved. Matching the DNA end better, TRBJ2-7 makes the J call doubtful. The germline CDR1 and CDR2 sequences are MNHNS and SASEGT. This CDR3 has 12 amino acids. In DNA form, the CDR3 reads TGTGCCAGCAGCCTCGGTAACGACGAGCAGTACTTC. This sequence encodes CASSLGNDEQYF.

This chain connects TRBV9 to TRBJ2-7; a possible D gene is TRBD2 (5 bases). V dropped 2 bases and J dropped 1 base, with 16 bases sitting between them. This CDR3 is 16 amino acids long. Germline CDR1 is SGDLS and CDR2 is YYNGEE. The chain's CDR3 is CASSVLYGSRSYEQYF. The CDR3 DNA reads as TGTGCCAGCAGCGTGCTGTATGGGAGCAGGTCCTACGAGCAGTACTTC.

V usage is TRBV10-3 and J usage is TRBJ2-1; 9 bases are shared with TRBD2. The J call may not be correct, given that the DNA end is closer to TRBJ2-7. Germline CDR1 reads ENHRY; CDR2 reads SYGVKD. CDR3 length equals 13 residues. The CDR3 loop reads CAISMLAGNEQYF. For the CDR3, the DNA is TGTGCCATCAGTATGCTAGCGGGAAATGAGCAGTACTTC.

This clonotype has a count of ten or more. The J gene is TRBJ1-2, the V gene TRBV6-2 or TRBV6-3; TRBD1 matches 7 bases. Losses at the gene ends were 6 bases for V and 5 bases for J; bases not matched to a gene: 3. The CDR3 runs 12 residues. CDR1 is MNHEY and CDR2 is SVGEGT in the germline V gene. CDR3 protein: CASSPTGYGYTF. DNA of the CDR3: TGTGCCAGCAGCCCGACAGGGTATGGCTACACCTTC.

The chain combines TRBV4-2 with TRBJ2-2; D is unclear. The CDR3 runs to 14 residues. Per the germline V gene, CDR1 is LGHNA and CDR2 is YNFKEQ. V was cut by 1 base and J by 6 bases, with 9 bases left in between. The CDR3 DNA is TGTGCCAGCAGCCAAGGACGGCCCCCCGGGGAGCTGTTTTTT. Amino acid sequence: CASSQGRPPGELFF.

The chain employs TRBV6-2 or TRBV6-3 and TRBJ2-1; 9 nucleotides line up with TRBD2. The V and J ends lost 6 bases and 8 bases, in that order; junction bases with no gene match: 14. The CDR3 has 16 amino acids. Germline V CDR1 and CDR2: MNHEY, SVGEGT. The CDR3 sequence is CASRDTLASGIHEQFF. DNA for the CDR3: TGTGCCAGCAGGGACACTCTGGCTAGCGGGATACATGAGCAGTTCTTC.

J is TRBJ2-1 and V is TRBV29-1; TRBD2 matches 11 bases. The V gene end was trimmed by 2 bases and the J gene end by 8 bases; junction bases not matched to a gene: 5. The CDR3 length is 14 residues. Germline CDR1 reads SQVTM; CDR2 reads ANQGSEA. The CDR3 nucleotides read TGCAGCGTTGAATTGCCTAGCGGGAGGCATGAGCAGTTCTTC. This sequence encodes CSVELPSGRHEQFF.

This clonotype appeared a few times. The CDR3 is CAPAGQGGLAGSSYEQYF. The CDR3 nucleotides are TGTGCACCAGCGGGACAGGGAGGACTAGCGGGGTCCTCCTACGAGCAGTACTTC. The V gene is TRBV24-1, the J gene TRBJ2-7, with TRBD2 matching 12 bases. Germline values: CDR1 KGHDR, CDR2 SFDVKD. CDR3 length equals 18 residues.

The sample holds a few counts of this clonotype. V usage is TRBV20-1 and J usage is TRBJ2-1, with 13 positions matching TRBD2. This CDR3 has 14 amino acids. Unmatched junction bases numbered 6, after V lost 6 bases and J lost 7 bases. Looked up from germline, CDR1 is DFQATT and CDR2 is SNEGSKA (reference sequence). In nucleotides, the CDR3 is TGCAGTGCCAAGACTAGCGGGAGGCTTAATGAGCAGTTCTTC. Translated: CSAKTSGRLNEQFF.

V usage is TRBV29-1 and J usage is TRBJ2-1; TRBD2 aligns across 9 bases. This CDR3 spans 12 amino acids. The germline V gene encodes CDR1 SQVTM and CDR2 ANQGSEA. CDR3 coding DNA: TGCATCGTAGCGGGAGTCCTAGGTGGGCAGTTCTTC. Amino acids: CIVAGVLGGQFF.

This clonotype has only a few counts. The chain employs TRBV24-1 and TRBJ2-5; no definite D call. Deletions cut 3 bases from V and 5 bases from J, with 9 bases between. Germline V CDR1 and CDR2: KGHDR, SFDVKD. The CDR3 runs to 13 residues. The CDR3 DNA reads as TGTGCCACCAGTGATGGCGGACGGGAGACCCAGTACTTC. Its translation is CATSDGGRETQYF.

The chain is built from TRBV20-1 and TRBJ2-1, with 8 bases fitting TRBD2. Germline assignment: CDR1 DFQATT and CDR2 SNEGSKA (reference sequence). The CDR3 runs to 16 residues. The ends lost 5 bases at V and 5 bases at J; junction bases unmatched: 14. DNA for the CDR3: TGCAGTGCTCACGTACCGTCGGGACTAGTGAACAATGAGCAGTTCTTC. It specifies CSAHVPSGLVNNEQFF.

The rearrangement uses TRBV4-2 and TRBJ2-5; D is unresolved. Germline V gene data show CDR1 as LGHNA and CDR2 as YNFKEQ. V was shortened by 11 bases and J by 10 bases, with 14 bases between the two germline ends. This CDR3 region has 10 residues. The CDR3 region has the DNA TGTGCCGGGCAGCCAAGATGCCAGTACTTC. Protein: CAGQPRCQYF.

V is TRBV7-2 and J is TRBJ2-4; no firm D call. The V and J ends lost 3 bases and 0 bases respectively, with 12 bases between them. Germline V gives CDR1 SGHTA, CDR2 FQGNSA. The CDR3 is made up of 16 amino acids. The CDR3 nucleotides are TGTGCCAGCAGCTTGGGCAGCGATTTAGCCAAAAACATTCAGTACTTC. Its protein is CASSLGSDLAKNIQYF.

At least ten counts were recorded for this clonotype. V and J are TRBV6-1 and TRBJ2-1; 8 bases line up with TRBD2. The CDR3 is made up of 17 amino acids. Germline V gene lookup returns CDR1 MNHNS and CDR2 SASEGT. Losses at the gene ends were 6 bases for V and 6 bases for J; bases not matched to a gene: 16. CDR3 DNA: TGTGCCAGCAGGGCATTAGCGGGATTAGTCCCTCCCAATGAGCAGTTCTTC. Residues: CASRALAGLVPPNEQFF.

The gene calls are TRBV7-2 and TRBJ2-1; D uncertain. Trimming removed 1 base from V and 3 bases from J, with 10 bases in between. This CDR3 has 15 residues. Looked up from germline, CDR1 is SGHTA and CDR2 is FQGNSA. The CDR3 region is CASSLGRPDYNEQFF. In DNA form, the CDR3 reads TGTGCCAGCAGCTTAGGAAGGCCAGACTACAATGAGCAGTTCTTC.

The chain joins TRBV5-1 to TRBJ2-3; a possible D gene is TRBD1 (5 bases). Germline V lookup: CDR1 SGHRS, CDR2 YFSETQ. V lost 0 bases, J lost 14 bases, and 16 bases lay in between. The length of the CDR3 is 13 residues. CDR3 residues: CASSLEGSGYAYF. The CDR3 DNA reads TGCGCCAGCAGCTTGGAGGGGTCTGGATACGCGTATTTT.

This clonotype has only a few counts. This chain links TRBV12-3 or TRBV12-4 with TRBJ1-5; D is unclear. Between the trimmed V and J ends, which lost 2 bases and 5 bases, there was a span of 4 bases. The CDR3 loop spans 12 amino acids. The CDR3 region is CASSLWDQPQHF. Written as DNA, the CDR3 is TGTGCCAGCAGTTTATGGGATCAGCCCCAGCATTTT.

CDR3 in amino acids: CASSGVGQAWGQPQHF. In nucleotides, the CDR3 is TGTGCCAGCAGTGGGGTAGGGCAGGCTTGGGGTCAGCCCCAGCATTTT. V and J are TRBV28 and TRBJ1-5; no firm D call. Germline CDR1 reads MDHEN; CDR2 reads SYDVKM. The V end was cut by 5 bases, the J end by 6 bases, with 20 bases between. The CDR3 extends over 16 amino acids.

The rearrangement links TRBV24-1 to TRBJ2-5; TRBD2 is a possible D gene (5 bases). Germline V gene sequence: CDR1 KGHDR, CDR2 SFDVKD. This CDR3 region has 15 residues. The V end lost 0 bases, the J end lost 3 bases, and 10 bases lay between the germline ends. CDR3 region: CATSDLRGVEETQYF. CDR3 nucleotides: TGTGCCACCAGTGATTTGCGGGGTGTAGAAGAGACCCAGTACTTC.

This clonotype was counted between two and nine times. The CDR3 DNA reads TGCAGCGTTGTGCTACGGGCGGTTAATGACGAGCAGTACTTC. Translated, it gives CSVVLRAVNDEQYF. The chain links TRBV29-1 to TRBJ2-7; D gene ambiguous. Deletions cut 4 bases from V and 5 bases from J, with 18 bases between. The CDR3 is 14 residues long. Germline V lookup: CDR1 SQVTM, CDR2 ANQGSEA.

The sample holds a few counts of this clonotype. For the CDR3, the DNA is TGCAGTGCTAGAGATCTAGCGGGAGGTCAGTACGAGCAGTACTTC. This gives the protein CSARDLAGGQYEQYF. The chain recombines TRBV20-1 with TRBJ2-5; 11 bases fit TRBD2. The DNA end favors TRBJ2-7, so the J call may be wrong. Germline V gene sequence: CDR1 DFQATT, CDR2 SNEGSKA (reference sequence). This CDR3 region has 15 residues.

This chain connects TRBV15 to TRBJ2-6, with TRBD1 matching 9 bases. Germline CDR1 reads LNHNV; CDR2 reads YYDKDF (reference sequence). V shed 0 bases and J 2 bases; nucleotides not matched to a gene: 5. The CDR3 spans 18 residues. CDR3 loop: CATSRDMGQGPGANVLTF. The CDR3 DNA reads TGTGCCACCAGCAGAGATATGGGACAGGGCCCTGGGGCCAACGTCCTGACTTTC.

The genes are TRBV5-5 and TRBJ1-2; D is uncertain. The germline V gene has CDR1 SGHKS and CDR2 YYEKEE (reference sequence). V shed 6 bases and J shed 0 bases, with 24 bases lying between them. This CDR3 region has 18 residues. The CDR3 coding sequence is TGTGCCAGCACCCCGGGAGACTACCTTCGTCCCCCTAACTATGGCTACACCTTC. As protein: CASTPGDYLRPPNYGYTF.

The rearrangement links TRBV2 to TRBJ1-5; no definite D call. The CDR3 is 13 amino acids. Germline V gives CDR1 SNHLY, CDR2 FYNNEI. V was trimmed by 7 bases and J by 0 bases, leaving 7 bases between them. The DNA of the CDR3 is TGTGCCAGCAATTGGGATAGCAATCAGCCCCAGCATTTT. Its translation is CASNWDSNQPQHF.

The genes are TRBV6-6 and TRBJ2-1; D perhaps matches TRBD2 (5 bases). This CDR3 comprises 14 residues. Germline lookup yields CDR1 MNHNY and CDR2 SVGAGI (reference sequence). Trimming removed 5 bases from V and 6 bases from J, with 14 bases in between. This CDR3 is CASSRTGTSNEQFF. The DNA for the CDR3 is TGTGCCAGCAGTAGGACTGGAACATCCAATGAGCAGTTCTTC.

This chain uses TRBV10-3 with TRBJ2-7; 7 bases align to TRBD2. Germline V gene lookup returns CDR1 ENHRY and CDR2 SYGVKD. This CDR3 has 13 amino acids. J gave up 0 bases and V 10 bases, and 6 bases lay outside the gene matches. The CDR3 loop is CATSQRDSYEQYF. The DNA of the CDR3 is TGTGCCACGAGTCAGCGGGACTCCTACGAGCAGTACTTC.

The rearrangement joins TRBV5-1 to TRBJ2-5, with D perhaps matching TRBD1 (5 bases). Germline V gives CDR1 SGHRS, CDR2 YFSETQ. This CDR3 contains 13 residues. Trimming pared 2 bases from V and 4 bases from J, leaving 9 bases between. Here the CDR3 reads CASSFGTGETQYF. CDR3 DNA sequence: TGCGCCAGCAGCTTTGGAACAGGAGAGACCCAGTACTTC. The variable domain in full, with the rest retrieved from reference TRBV5-1 and TRBJ2-5, is KAGVTQTPRYLIKTRGQQVTLSCSPISGHRSVSWYQQTPGQGLQFLFEYFSETQRNKGNFPGRFSGRQFSNSRSEMNVSTLELGDSALYLCASSFGTGETQYFGPGTRLLVL.